A single T cell receptor beta chain is shown here with its context. The antigen it binds to is not known. Base quality data are lacking; no much larger clone is found one base away. Library preparation was by the immunoSEQ multiplex PCR assay. The multiplex PCR relied on a mix of 60 forward primers for TCR Vbeta segments and 13 reverse primers for TCR Jbeta segments. Amplification of the CDR3 region of rearranged TCR beta genes was performed with a multiplex PCR assay on genomic DNA. The amplified TCR beta libraries were sequenced on the Illumina HiSeq System as 87-base-pair reads. In the source study's methods: A later analysis tallied roughly 76 million unique TCR beta chains across the 700 or so repertoires, and some 12 million of those chains were shared by two or more donors. To remove PCR and sequencing errors, raw reads were error-corrected and collapsed into unique sequences using a nearest-neighbor algorithm that merged closely related sequences. V, D and J gene segments were assigned by aligning CDR3 sequences to IMGT reference sequences. Each retained sequence needed at least a six-nucleotide match to both a V gene segment and a J gene segment. A rearrangement was called productive if the CDR3 had no stop codons and remained in frame with V and J, and every other rearrangement was called non-productive. Following IMGT convention, CDR3 was defined as the stretch from the second conserved V-encoded cysteine up to the conserved J-encoded phenylalanine. The earlier analysis of 550 to 650 of the donors excluded any sequence lacking an unambiguous match to a single V gene segment. In an earlier analysis of 587 of the donors, a V segment was called functional when productive rearrangements were above 56.7%, and segregating when the standard deviation between donors exceeded 5%. A statistical classification framework was built for diagnosing cytomegalovirus status from the catalog of TCR beta chain sequences. In a later analysis, V and J genes were assigned by comparing TCR nucleotide sequences against IMGT/GENE-DB human TR gene sequences. A later analysis assigned CDR3 sequences and most-parsimonious VDJ recombination scenarios with the TCRdist pipeline. In a later analysis, each TCR beta chain was defined by its CDR3 amino acid sequence together with its V-gene family, and reads without a unique V-gene family were excluded. To address suspected cross-contamination and a sequencing artifact, a later analysis removed a few hundred highly shared, low-generation-probability nucleotide sequences. In a later analysis, a clonal expansion index for each public chain was calculated from normalized within-repertoire ranks of inferred template counts. Generation probabilities in a later analysis came from a VDJ recombination model fitted to out-of-frame rearrangements, and those results were checked against IGoR. A later analysis scored TCR-TCR, TCR-HLA and TCR-CMV co-occurrence with hypergeometric tests, applying a repertoire-size bias correction to TCR pairs. To estimate false discovery rates, a later analysis permuted the HLA or CMV assignments 20 times. A later analysis grouped co-occurring TCRs with DBSCAN, adding TCRdist sequence similarity when clustering within HLA-allele-positive subsets. For co-occurrence clustering, repertoires with fewer than 30,000 or more than 120,000 public chains were excluded, along with several repertoires with anomalous nucleotide sharing. Held by TCRdb, this immuneACCESS table contains in-frame sequences only and omits some clones. Under half of the omission traces to an unresolved V gene where checked; the cause of the rest is unknown. That table gives V, J and clone size, and the DNA gave D and trimming. Recorded for this sample are 150,000 to 250,000 clones; almost 85% of them occurred a single time. The ten most abundant clones make up 2% to 2.5% of the sample.

The cohort was made up of hundreds of healthy bone marrow donors. All cohort members were sampled while nominally healthy, although unrecorded immune exposures were likely present. The donor tested CMV seronegative and was one of the 352 seronegative cohort members. Every donor gave a peripheral blood sample, and the peripheral blood mononuclear cells from that sample were used for TCR beta sequencing. Genomic DNA was extracted from the blood cell samples with the Qiagen DNeasy Blood Extraction Kit. The CDR3 sequence holds 16 residues, the cysteine and phenylalanine included. The CDR3 DNA has 48 bases and is translated from base 1. V is pared back by 2 bases and J by 0 bases, with 14 bases lying between the germline termini. In the germline V gene, CDR1 corresponds to ENHRY and CDR2 to SYGVKD. This specimen comes from a study of cytomegalovirus exposure and HLA in healthy donors (dated by TCRdb to 2017 to 2019). For context, the study as a whole: An earlier analysis of several hundred of the donors reported 276 Gb of sequence data and around 100 million unique TCR beta sequences obtained from 150 million to 200 million T cells. On average, approximately 250,000 unique TCR beta nucleotide sequences were sequenced per donor among a few hundred genotyped donors of the cohort, with 15% to 20% of those sequences being non-productive. Alongside the repertoire data, information on donor age, sex, ethnicity and CMV serostatus was compiled. To predict cytomegalovirus infection status, the study brought together high-throughput TCR immunosequencing, statistical association of individual TCRs with disease status, and machine learning. Both class I and class II loci were covered by HLA typing, at four-digit resolution. The study was designed to test whether signatures of past pathogen exposure could be identified by cataloging public T cell receptors. An early release covering more than 500 HLA-typed donors comprised 250 to 350 gigabases of sequencing data and tens of millions of unique TCR sequences. All discovery cohort repertoires had been generated on a single sequencing platform. Among the approximately 400 genotyped donors, around 81% belonged to the genetic ancestry cluster associated with self-reported Caucasian donors. Rather than using new phenotypic data, the later analysis identified candidate immune exposures from TCR beta sequences and from how often those sequences occurred across donors. The T cell repertoires of 666 subjects were profiled by immunosequencing and related to cytomegalovirus serostatus. Typing coverage varied by locus: 629-630 donors for A, B, C, DRB1 and DQB1; under 550 for DQA1; around 570 for DPA1; fewer than 480 for DPB1. In an earlier analysis of 500 to 650 of the donors, high-throughput TCR beta sequencing was used to judge whether each TCR beta V gene segment behaved as functional or pseudogenic. Besides the first cohort of approximately 670 subjects, a separate validation cohort made up of roughly 120 different subjects was used. A later analysis re-examined previously published TCR beta repertoires from 610 or so donors and added high-resolution HLA genotyping to investigate patterns of TCR occurrence. Genome-wide SNP genotypes for about 55% of the roughly 670 donors were used in a later genetic analysis, which treated that subset as a discovery cohort. Roughly 5 DR-DQ haplotypes were treated as single units for association and clustering because of strong linkage in the cohort. The research as a whole found: Assigning TCR associations to individual alleles was difficult when HLA alleles, especially DR and DQ, strongly co-occurred. In vitro tests confirmed that a few of the cytomegalovirus-associated TCR beta chains recognize cytomegalovirus antigens. A later analysis found that most CMV-associated TCR beta chains appeared HLA-restricted, with HLA associations seemingly driven largely by CMV exposure. The 87-base-pair reads could not distinguish some IMGT-functional V segments, including TRBV6-2 and TRBV6-3, so those segments were excluded. A further reported finding was that TCR beta sequences accurately predicted the HLA-A and HLA-B alleles for most subjects in the first cohort. Compared with equally common non-associated chains, HLA-associated TCR beta chains in a later analysis were more clonally expanded and had lower generation probabilities. The presence/absence analyses assumed that sequencing depth was roughly uniform across donors, and that assumption may not be true. CMV serostatus was the only immune exposure information available for the cohort. In a later genetic analysis, a missense DCLRE1C variant was associated with V-gene and J-gene trimming of TCR beta chains, and the association was replicated in an independent cohort. Over 15 rarely observed V segments, including chromosome 9 orphons, were excluded from the earlier analysis of 550 to 700 of the donors because counts were too low. The authors suggested that the approach could potentially be extended to other disease states and immunological phenotypes. Only TCR beta chains were sequenced in this cohort, and the absence of alpha or paired-chain data limited detectable features. At a false discovery rate of 0.05, a later analysis linked approximately 18,000 TCR beta sequences to specific HLA alleles. Correlated functional status among segregating V segments might reflect linkage disequilibrium, but an unknown experimental factor could not be ruled out. In an earlier analysis of around 600 of the donors, most TCR beta V segments were observed in productive rearrangements about 87% or about 30% of the time, broadly matching IMGT annotations. The classifier was reported to diagnose cytomegalovirus status with high specificity and sensitivity in both the original and validation cohorts. A group of highly shared sequence variants was considered likely to be a technical artifact of the sequencing pipeline. Because HLA typing was missing for some donors at each locus, association tests included only the typed subset. Across donors, most TCR sequences were observed very rarely, whereas some public TCRs were present in many individuals. A later analysis found that TCR association rates varied across HLA loci, with DRB1 alleles showing the most associated TCRs and HLA-C alleles the fewest. Compared with the approximately 600-donor mean, donors in an Asian-associated ancestry cluster had fewer N-insertions in productive TCRs, according to a later genetic analysis. A total of around 150 TCR beta chains were listed by the study as associated with cytomegalovirus. Several of the top co-occurrence clusters appeared to be linked to parvovirus B19, influenza, CMV and Epstein-Barr virus, according to a later analysis.

Material for sequencing was PBMCs. The rearranged segments are TRBV10-3 and TRBJ2-7; the D gene is perhaps TRBD1, from 5 matching bases. The source of this sequence is a woman between 50 and 59 years old in good health and CMV-seronegative. The DNA sequence is given as TGTGCCATCAGTGAGCCAGGCCAGGGCCTCTCCTACGAGCAGTACTTC. It is translated as CAISEPGQGLSYEQYF.